What follows is one T cell receptor beta chain and its context. Its antigen is still unknown. This entry is derived from a study of cytomegalovirus exposure and HLA in healthy donors. Study-level points and caveats: In a later analysis, the majority of CMV-associated beta chains seemingly showed HLA restriction. Likely technical artifact: a cluster of highly shared sequence variants.

The primer mix had 60 Vbeta and 13 Jbeta primers. Libraries were prepared by immunoSEQ multiplex PCR; TCRdb keeps only in-frame clonotypes and omits some of them. Of about 54,000 clones in the sample, 82% were seen once. Germline V gene lookup returns CDR1 MNHNS and CDR2 SASEGT. The CDR3 contains 14 residues. The V segment lost 5 bases and the J segment 8 bases; nucleotides outside the gene matches: 11. The receptor was isolated from a woman under 30 in good health and CMV-seronegative. The material sequenced was PBMCs. This chain uses TRBV6-1 with TRBJ1-2, with 7 bases that match TRBD1. The CDR3 coding sequence is TGTGCCAGCAGTACAGGGGTACCCGGAGACGGCTACACCTTC. This sequence encodes CASSTGVPGDGYTF.